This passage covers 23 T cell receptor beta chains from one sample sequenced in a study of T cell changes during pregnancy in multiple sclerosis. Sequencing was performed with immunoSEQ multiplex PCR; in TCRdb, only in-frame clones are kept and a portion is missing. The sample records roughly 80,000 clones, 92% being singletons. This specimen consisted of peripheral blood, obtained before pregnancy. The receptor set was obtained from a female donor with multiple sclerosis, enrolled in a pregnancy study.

The CDR3 spells CASSKTAAGGRDSPLHF. DNA of the CDR3: TGTGCCAGCAGCAAGACGGCGGCAGGGGGCAGGGATTCACCCCTCCACTTT. The rearrangement links TRBV21-1 to TRBJ1-6; the table's D call, TRBD1, was not checked against the DNA. TRBV21-1 is annotated as a pseudogene. This CDR3 comprises 17 residues.

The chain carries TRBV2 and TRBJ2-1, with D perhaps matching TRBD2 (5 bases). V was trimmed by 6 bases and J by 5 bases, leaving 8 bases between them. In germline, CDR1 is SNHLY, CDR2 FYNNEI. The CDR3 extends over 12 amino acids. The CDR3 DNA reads TGTGCCAGCAGGACGGGGAACAATGAGCAGTTCTTC. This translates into CASRTGNNEQFF.

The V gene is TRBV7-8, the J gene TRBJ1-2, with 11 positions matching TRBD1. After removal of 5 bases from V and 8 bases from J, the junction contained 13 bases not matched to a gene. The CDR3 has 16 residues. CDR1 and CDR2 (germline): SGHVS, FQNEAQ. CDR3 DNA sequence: TGTGCCAGCAGCAGCCAAAGGGACAGGGGGGTGGGAGGCTACACCTTC. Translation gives CASSSQRDRGVGGYTF.

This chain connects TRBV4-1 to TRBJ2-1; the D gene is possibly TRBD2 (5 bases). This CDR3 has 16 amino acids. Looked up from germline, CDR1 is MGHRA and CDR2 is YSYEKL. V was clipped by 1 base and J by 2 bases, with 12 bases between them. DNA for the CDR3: TGCGCCAGCAGCCAAGGGTCGGAGGTCCCCTACAATGAGCAGTTCTTC. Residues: CASSQGSEVPYNEQFF.

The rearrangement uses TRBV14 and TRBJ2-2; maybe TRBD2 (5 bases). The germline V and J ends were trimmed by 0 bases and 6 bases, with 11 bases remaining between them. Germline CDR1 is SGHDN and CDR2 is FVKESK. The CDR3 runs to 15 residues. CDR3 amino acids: CASSQDLLAAGELFF. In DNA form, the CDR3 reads TGTGCCAGCAGCCAAGATCTGCTAGCAGCCGGGGAGCTGTTTTTT.

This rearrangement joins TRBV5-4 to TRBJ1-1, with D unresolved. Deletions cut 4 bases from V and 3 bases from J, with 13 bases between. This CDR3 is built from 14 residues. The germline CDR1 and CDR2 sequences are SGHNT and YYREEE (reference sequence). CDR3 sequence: CASSPAALHTEAFF. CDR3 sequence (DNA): TGTGCCAGCAGCCCGGCGGCCCTACACACTGAAGCTTTCTTT.

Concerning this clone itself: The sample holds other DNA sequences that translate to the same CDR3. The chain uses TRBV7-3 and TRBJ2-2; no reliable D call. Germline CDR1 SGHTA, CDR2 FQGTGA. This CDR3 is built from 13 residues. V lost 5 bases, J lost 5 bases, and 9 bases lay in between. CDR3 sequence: CASSPSGTGELFF. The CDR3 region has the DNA TGTGCCAGCAGCCCATCCGGGACCGGGGAGCTGTTTTTT.

CDR3 region: CAWGRGVTEAFF. The CDR3 DNA sequence: TGTGCCTGGGGTCGGGGGGTCACTGAAGCTTTCTTT. The chain employs TRBV30 and TRBJ1-1; D may be TRBD1 (5 bases). The CDR3 has 12 amino acids. The germline V gene encodes CDR1 GTSNPN and CDR2 SVGIG (reference sequence). The ends were cut back, 5 bases at V and 4 bases at J, with 11 bases in the middle.

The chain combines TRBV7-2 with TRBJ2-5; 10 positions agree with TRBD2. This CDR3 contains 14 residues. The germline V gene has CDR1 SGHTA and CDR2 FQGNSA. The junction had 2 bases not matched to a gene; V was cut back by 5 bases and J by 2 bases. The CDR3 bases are TGTGCCAGCAGCGTTAGCGGGGGGCAAGAGACCCAGTACTTC. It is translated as CASSVSGGQETQYF. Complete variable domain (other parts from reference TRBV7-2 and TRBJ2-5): GAGVSQSPSNKVTEKGKDVELRCDPISGHTALYWYRQSLGQGLEFLIYFQGNSAPDKSGLPSDRFSAERTGGSVSTLTIQRTQQEDSAVYLCASSVSGGQETQYFGPGTRLLVL.

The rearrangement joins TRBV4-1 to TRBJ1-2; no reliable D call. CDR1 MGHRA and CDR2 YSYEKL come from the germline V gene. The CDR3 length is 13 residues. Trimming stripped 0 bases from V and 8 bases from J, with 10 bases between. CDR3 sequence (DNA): TGCGCCAGCAGCCAAGAGGAGGGCACAGGCTACACCTTC. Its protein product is CASSQEEGTGYTF.

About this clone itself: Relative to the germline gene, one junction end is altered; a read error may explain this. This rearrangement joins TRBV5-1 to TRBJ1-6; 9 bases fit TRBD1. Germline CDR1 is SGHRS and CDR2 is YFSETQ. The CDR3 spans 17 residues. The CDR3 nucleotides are TGCGCCAGCAGCTTGAGGCTTACAGGGGGCGAGGATTCACCCCTCCGCTTT. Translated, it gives CASSLRLTGGEDSPLRF.

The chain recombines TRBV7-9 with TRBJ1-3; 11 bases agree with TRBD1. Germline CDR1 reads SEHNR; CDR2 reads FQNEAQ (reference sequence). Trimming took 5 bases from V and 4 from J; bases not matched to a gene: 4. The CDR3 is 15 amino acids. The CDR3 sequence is CASSMGQGVGNTIYF. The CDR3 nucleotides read TGTGCCAGCAGCATGGGACAGGGGGTCGGAAACACCATATATTTT.

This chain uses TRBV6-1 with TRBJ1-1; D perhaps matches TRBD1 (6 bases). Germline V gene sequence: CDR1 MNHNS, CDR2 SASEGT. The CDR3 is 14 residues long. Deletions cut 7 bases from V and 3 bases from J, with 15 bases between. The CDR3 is CASTSGAGDTEAFF. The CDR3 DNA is TGTGCCAGCACTTCAGGGGCCGGGGACACTGAAGCTTTCTTT.

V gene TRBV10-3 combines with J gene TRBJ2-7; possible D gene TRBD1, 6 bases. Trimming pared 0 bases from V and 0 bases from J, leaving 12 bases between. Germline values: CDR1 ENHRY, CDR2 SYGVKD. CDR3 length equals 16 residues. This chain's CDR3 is CAISESQGLVSYEQYF. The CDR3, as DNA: TGTGCCATCAGTGAGTCACAGGGCCTCGTCTCCTACGAGCAGTACTTC.

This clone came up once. CDR3 sequence (DNA): TGTGCCATCAGTGAACCAGGGAGGGACATTCCCGAACCTTTCTTT. It encodes CAISEPGRDIPEPFF. V is TRBV10-3 and J is TRBJ1-1, with D perhaps TRBD1 (6 bases). This CDR3 region has 15 residues. The V and J ends lost 3 bases and 12 bases respectively, with 23 bases between them. The germline V gene has CDR1 ENHRY and CDR2 SYGVKD.

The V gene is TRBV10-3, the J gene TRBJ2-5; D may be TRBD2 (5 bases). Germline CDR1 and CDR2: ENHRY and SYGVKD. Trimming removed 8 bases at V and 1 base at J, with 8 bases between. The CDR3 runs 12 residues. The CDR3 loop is CAIGGSQETQYF. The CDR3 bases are TGTGCCATCGGAGGCTCCCAAGAGACCCAGTACTTC.

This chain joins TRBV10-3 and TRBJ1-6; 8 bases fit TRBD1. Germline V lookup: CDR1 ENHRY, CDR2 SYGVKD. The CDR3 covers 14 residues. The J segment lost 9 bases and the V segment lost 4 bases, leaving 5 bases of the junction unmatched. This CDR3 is CAISAGQEGSPLHF. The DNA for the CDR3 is TGTGCCATCAGTGCGGGACAGGAGGGTTCACCCCTCCACTTT.

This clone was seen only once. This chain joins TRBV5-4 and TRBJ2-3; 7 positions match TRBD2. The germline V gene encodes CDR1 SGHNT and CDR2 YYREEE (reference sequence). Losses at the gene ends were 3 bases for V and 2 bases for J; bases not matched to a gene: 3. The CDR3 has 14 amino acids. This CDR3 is CASSSGLITDTQYF. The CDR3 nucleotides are TGTGCCAGCAGCTCGGGACTAATCACAGATACGCAGTATTTT.

DNA for the CDR3: TGTGCCAGCAGCCCCAGGGGCGACACTGAAGCTTTCTTT. Its translation: CASSPRGDTEAFF. The V call is TRBV7-3, the J call TRBJ1-1; tentatively, D is TRBD1 (6 bases). The germline V and J ends were trimmed by 5 bases and 3 bases, with 10 bases remaining between them. Germline-derived CDR1 and CDR2 are SGHTA and FQGTGA. The CDR3 loop spans 13 amino acids.

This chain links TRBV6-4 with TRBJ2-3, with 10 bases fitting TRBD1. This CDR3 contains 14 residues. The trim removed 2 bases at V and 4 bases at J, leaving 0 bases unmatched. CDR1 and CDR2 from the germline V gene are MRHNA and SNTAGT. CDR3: CASSDGQGADTQYF. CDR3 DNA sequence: TGTGCCAGCAGTGACGGACAGGGGGCAGATACGCAGTATTTT.

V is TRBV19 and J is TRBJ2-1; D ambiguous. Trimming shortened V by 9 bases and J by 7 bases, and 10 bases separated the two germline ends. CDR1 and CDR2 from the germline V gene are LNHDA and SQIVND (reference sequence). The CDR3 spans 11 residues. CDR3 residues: CASTSRNEQFF. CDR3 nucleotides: TGTGCCAGCACCTCCAGAAATGAGCAGTTCTTC.

The CDR3, as DNA: TGTGCCAGCAGTGAATCGCGTTCAAATGAAAAACTGTTTTTT. This encodes CASSESRSNEKLFF. The rearrangement links TRBV6-1 to TRBJ1-4; D remains ambiguous. The CDR3 is 14 residues long. Germline V gene data show CDR1 as MNHNS and CDR2 as SASEGT. V lost 2 bases and J lost 5, with 9 bases in between.

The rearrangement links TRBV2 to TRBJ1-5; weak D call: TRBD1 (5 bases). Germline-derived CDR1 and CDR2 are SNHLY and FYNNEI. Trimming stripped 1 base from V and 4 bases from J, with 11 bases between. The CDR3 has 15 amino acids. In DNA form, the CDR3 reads TGTGCCAGCAGTGAAGGGGGCAGGAGAAATCAGCCCCAGCATTTT. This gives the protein CASSEGGRRNQPQHF.